This T cell receptor (beta chain) was profiled in a study of cytomegalovirus exposure and HLA in healthy donors. Using immunoSEQ multiplex PCR, the repertoire was profiled, and TCRdb retains in-frame clones only, with some absent. The data hold fewer than 60,000 clones, with 89% observed a single time. General study findings and limits: High specificity and sensitivity for cytomegalovirus status were reported for the classifier.

Turning to this clone: Antigen: not known.

This CDR3 is 11 amino acids long. V lost 7 bases, J lost 8 bases, and 11 bases lay in between. Per the germline V gene, CDR1 is MDHEN and CDR2 is SYDVKM. Material: PBMCs. The receptor was isolated from a woman aged 18-29 years in good health and CMV-seronegative. The chain joins TRBV28 to TRBJ1-1, with D hard to call. DNA for the CDR3: TGTGCCAGCATCTTGGGCAGGGAAGCTTTCTTT. It codes for CASILGREAFF. Looking up the rest from reference TRBV28 and TRBJ1-1 gives the full variable domain: DVKVTQSSRYLVKRTGEKVFLECVQDMDHENMFWYRQDPGLGLRLIYFSYDVKMKEKGDIPEGYSVSREKKERFSLILESASTNQTSMYLCASILGREAFFGQGTRLTVV.